A selection of T cell receptor beta chains follows, all from one sample in a study of blood T cells in healthy people across ages. TCRdb ran MiXCR on the 5' RACE reads and lists one entry per CDR3 protein. The sample carries 1,800,000 or so distinct CDR3 sequences, roughly two fifths recorded once. The sample was blood. The receptors originated from a human donor in good health. The CDR3 runs from the conserved cysteine through the conserved F or W. A D gene is named only where the DNA matches it firmly. Size values are once, few and many counts, or a class for expanded clones, and some rows have none.

size: few; V: TRBV6-1; D: TRBD1; J: TRBJ2-7; CDR3: CASSWDRVSSYEQYF; DNA: TGTGCCAGCAGCTGGGACAGGGTAAGCTCCTACGAGCAGTACTTC
size: -; V: TRBV12-3/TRBV12-4; D: -; J: TRBJ2-1; CDR3: CASSPLTRGSYNEQFF; DNA: TGTGCCAGCAGTCCCCTTACTCGGGGCTCCTACAATGAGCAGTTCTTC
size: many; V: TRBV18; D: TRBD1; J: TRBJ2-7; CDR3: CASSPPSTGALSSYEQYF; DNA: TGTGCCAGCTCACCACCGTCGACAGGGGCGCTGAGCTCCTACGAGCAGTACTTC
size: few; V: TRBV28; D: TRBD1; J: TRBJ2-7; CDR3: CASRKGQGTLEQYF; DNA: TGTGCCAGCAGAAAAGGACAGGGTACTCTCGAGCAGTACTTC
size: -; V: TRBV7-3; D: TRBD2; J: TRBJ2-5; CDR3: CASSLGVAGGNQETQYF; DNA: TGTGCCAGCAGCTTAGGTGTAGCGGGGGGAAACCAAGAGACCCAGTACTTC
size: -; V: TRBV4-3; D: TRBD2; J: TRBJ2-7; CDR3: CASSQVLGEGGQYF; DNA: TGCGCCAGCAGCCAAGTTCTCGGGGAGGGTGGGCAGTACTTC
size: -; V: TRBV20-1; D: -; J: TRBJ2-1; CDR3: CSAISGEQFF; DNA: TGCAGTGCTATCTCGGGCGAGCAGTTCTTC
size: -; V: TRBV7-2; D: -; J: TRBJ2-3; CDR3: CASSGDGDTQYF; DNA: TGTGCCAGCAGTGGGGACGGAGATACGCAGTATTTT
size: -; V: TRBV14; D: -; J: TRBJ1-4; CDR3: CASSHGRTPNEKLFF; DNA: TGTGCCAGCAGCCACGGACGGACACCTAATGAAAAACTGTTTTTT
size: many; V: TRBV12-3/TRBV12-4; D: -; J: TRBJ1-2; CDR3: CATNYVHGYTF; DNA: TGTGCCACCAACTACGTCCATGGCTACACCTTC
size: few; V: TRBV12-3/TRBV12-4; D: -; J: TRBJ1-5; CDR3: CASSYGGLGNQPQHF; DNA: TGTGCCAGCAGTTACGGGGGGCTTGGCAATCAGCCCCAGCATTTT
size: -; V: TRBV16; D: -; J: TRBJ1-1; CDR3: CASSPPASIAFF; DNA: TGTGCCAGCAGCCCACCGGCCTCAATAGCTTTCTTT
size: few; V: TRBV28; D: -; J: TRBJ2-1; CDR3: CASSLGQIAYNEQFF; DNA: TGTGCCAGCAGTTTAGGCCAGATTGCCTACAATGAGCAGTTCTTC
size: -; V: TRBV2; D: -; J: TRBJ2-7; CDR3: CASAWLGGYEQYF; DNA: TGTGCCAGCGCTTGGCTAGGGGGATACGAGCAGTACTTC
size: many; V: TRBV6-5; D: -; J: TRBJ1-6; CDR3: CASSPQGHDNSPLHF; DNA: TGTGCCAGCAGTCCCCAGGGACACGATAATTCACCCCTCCACTTT
size: -; V: TRBV6-9; D: -; J: TRBJ2-7; CDR3: CASSYPETYEQYF; DNA: TGTGCCAGCAGTTATCCAGAAACCTACGAGCAGTACTTC
size: few; V: TRBV12-3/TRBV12-4; D: TRBD2; J: TRBJ2-2; CDR3: CASSHRVAGNTGELFF; DNA: TGTGCCAGCAGCCACCGGGTAGCGGGTAACACCGGGGAGCTGTTTTTT
size: few; V: TRBV5-1; D: -; J: TRBJ1-2; CDR3: CASSLADSPGYTF; DNA: TGTGCCAGCAGCTTGGCCGACTCCCCGGGCTACACCTTC
size: -; V: TRBV29-1; D: TRBD1; J: TRBJ2-2; CDR3: CSVPSTGATTGELFF; DNA: TGCAGCGTTCCGTCGACAGGGGCTACCACCGGGGAGCTGTTTTTT
size: -; V: TRBV15; D: -; J: TRBJ1-5; CDR3: CATSRVIGDSNQPQHF; DNA: TGTGCCACCAGCAGAGTTATAGGGGATAGCAATCAGCCCCAGCATTTT
size: -; V: TRBV12-3/TRBV12-4; D: -; J: TRBJ1-5; CDR3: CASSRDPSAQHF; DNA: TGTGCCAGCAGCAGAGACCCCTCGGCCCAGCATTTT
size: -; V: TRBV6-1; D: TRBD1; J: TRBJ2-7; CDR3: CASSEGTGAYYEQYF; DNA: TGTGCCAGCAGTGAAGGGACAGGGGCCTACTACGAGCAGTACTTC
size: -; V: TRBV5-1; D: TRBD1; J: TRBJ1-2; CDR3: CASSPTTVQGALGGYTF; DNA: TGCGCCAGCAGCCCGACCACCGTCCAGGGGGCGTTGGGTGGCTACACCTTC
size: -; V: TRBV7-9; D: -; J: TRBJ2-1; CDR3: CASSTSRGRQFF; DNA: TGTGCCAGCAGCACGTCCCGGGGACGGCAGTTCTTC
size: -; V: TRBV10-3; D: -; J: TRBJ1-1; CDR3: CAINGQGGMNTEAFF; DNA: TGTGCCATTAACGGGCAGGGAGGAATGAACACTGAAGCTTTCTTT
size: -; V: TRBV9; D: TRBD2; J: TRBJ2-3; CDR3: CASSSGGEGPDTQYF; DNA: TGTGCCAGCAGCTCCGGAGGGGAGGGCCCAGATACGCAGTATTTT